One sample yielded the 24 T cell receptor beta chains listed below, sequenced in a study of blood T cell repertoires in COVID-19 (TCRdb year 2020). The method was the immunoSEQ multiplex PCR assay. This immuneACCESS table, as held by TCRdb, lists in-frame sequences with V and J called but not all clones. Of the missing ones, under half trace to an unresolved V gene in checked studies; the others have no known cause. Recorded for this sample are roughly 42,000 clones; about 90% of them occurred a single time. Clones ranked in the top ten supply roughly 4.5% of the sample. The source material was peripheral blood. The receptors stem from a man between 60 and 75 years old with acute or convalescent COVID-19.

The chain is built from TRBV7-9 and TRBJ2-2; D possibly corresponds to TRBD1 (5 bases). Germline values: CDR1 SEHNR, CDR2 FQNEAQ (reference sequence). V was trimmed by 6 bases and J by 5 bases, leaving 10 bases between them. The CDR3 covers 13 residues. The CDR3 sequence is CASRPDITGELFF. CDR3 coding DNA: TGTGCCAGCAGACCGGACATTACCGGGGAGCTGTTTTTT. Based on the CDR3 plus reference TRBV7-9 and TRBJ2-2, the full variable domain is DTGVSQNPRHKITKRGQNVTFRCDPISEHNRLYWYRQTLGQGPEFLTYFQNEAQLEKSRLLSDRFSAERPKGSFSTLEIQRTEQGDSAMYLCASRPDITGELFFGEGSRLTVL.

The J gene is TRBJ1-2, the V gene TRBV30, with 7 bases identical to TRBD1. The CDR3 consists of 12 residues. In germline, CDR1 is GTSNPN, CDR2 SVGIG (reference sequence). V shed 0 bases, J shed 5 bases, and the junction held 0 bases outside the gene matches. The CDR3 reads CAWSVTGYGYTF. CDR3 bases: TGTGCCTGGAGTGTGACAGGGTATGGCTACACCTTC.

The chain carries TRBV19 and TRBJ1-4; possible D gene TRBD1, 5 bases. Germline V lookup: CDR1 LNHDA, CDR2 SQIVND (reference sequence). This CDR3 contains 11 residues. Deletions cut 4 bases from V and 11 bases from J, with 8 bases between. The CDR3 DNA is TGTGCCAGTAGTACGGGACTTAAACTGTTTTTT. Translation: CASSTGLKLFF.

This clone was observed a single time. The V gene is TRBV15, the J gene TRBJ1-5; 7 positions agree with TRBD1. V gave up 0 bases and J gave up 3 bases; unmatched junction bases: 2. Germline CDR1 is LNHNV and CDR2 is YYDKDF (reference sequence). The CDR3 extends over 15 amino acids. For the CDR3, the DNA is TGTGCCACCAGCAGAGAAACAGGGGTCAATCAGCCCCAGCATTTT. Its protein is CATSRETGVNQPQHF.

The chain combines TRBV5-4 with TRBJ1-5; D uncertain. Trimming pared 0 bases from V and 0 bases from J, leaving 4 bases between. The CDR3 is 14 amino acids. Germline CDR1 and CDR2: SGHNT and YYREEE (reference sequence). CDR3 loop: CASSLAYSNQPQHF. In nucleotides, the CDR3 is TGTGCCAGCAGCTTGGCGTATAGCAATCAGCCCCAGCATTTT.

The chain combines TRBV2 with TRBJ1-4; D is undetermined. CDR1 SNHLY and CDR2 FYNNEI come from the germline V gene. With 7 bases removed from V and 1 base from J, the gap between germline ends came to 7 bases. The CDR3 has 13 amino acids. The CDR3 DNA reads TGTGCCAGCACGGTCCAAACTAATGAAAAACTGTTTTTT. Translating gives CASTVQTNEKLFF.

This chain connects TRBV11-2 to TRBJ2-7; D unresolved. V lost 2 bases and J 2 bases, leaving 10 bases between the germline ends. The germline V gene encodes CDR1 SGHAT and CDR2 FQNNGV. CDR3 size: 14 residues. The CDR3 protein is CASSLSGGPYEQYF. Written as DNA, the CDR3 is TGTGCCAGCAGCTTATCCGGCGGCCCCTACGAGCAGTACTTC.

The rearrangement links TRBV27 to TRBJ1-2, with 10 nucleotides matching TRBD1. The CDR3 has 13 amino acids. V gave up 3 bases and J gave up 7 bases; unmatched junction bases: 2. CDR1 is MNHEY and CDR2 is SMNVEV in the germline V gene (reference sequence). The CDR3 sequence: CASSFGQGGGYTF. The CDR3 region has the DNA TGTGCCAGCAGTTTCGGACAGGGGGGTGGCTACACCTTC.

In its sample, this clone was seen once. The V and J genes are TRBV15 and TRBJ2-1; 8 bases align to TRBD2. The V gene's germline CDR1 is LNHNV and CDR2 YYDKDF (reference sequence). V trimming: 9 bases; J trimming: 7 bases; junction bases outside the gene matches: 8. This CDR3 is 13 amino acids long. The CDR3 region is CATINGGANEQFF. In DNA, the CDR3 is TGTGCCACAATCAACGGGGGGGCGAATGAGCAGTTCTTC.

This chain joins TRBV19 and TRBJ2-7, with 7 bases matching TRBD1. Germline CDR1 and CDR2: LNHDA and SQIVND (reference sequence). V trimming: 3 bases; J trimming: 2 bases; junction bases outside the gene matches: 4. There are 14 residues in the CDR3. The CDR3 DNA reads as TGTGCCAGTAGTATCCGGGACAGAGCCTACGAGCAGTACTTC. This translates into CASSIRDRAYEQYF.

The rearrangement uses TRBV30 and TRBJ1-2; tentative D call: TRBD1 (6 bases). Germline V gives CDR1 GTSNPN, CDR2 SVGIG (reference sequence). Trimming left V 0 bases short and J 7 bases short, with 18 bases between. CDR3 length equals 15 residues. CDR3 nucleotide sequence: TGTGCCTGGAGTGTACAAGGGGGACATATTAGTGGCTACACCTTC. It specifies CAWSVQGGHISGYTF. The full variable domain, its missing parts supplied by reference TRBV30 and TRBJ1-2, is SQTIHQWPATLVQPVGSPLSLECTVEGTSNPNLYWYRQAAGRGLQLLFYSVGIGQISSEVPQNLSASRPQDRQFILSSKKLLLSDSGFYLCAWSVQGGHISGYTFGSGTRLTVV.

This clone showed up just once. This sequence joins TRBV28 and TRBJ1-1; D is ambiguous. The V gene's germline CDR1 is MDHEN and CDR2 SYDVKM. The CDR3 sequence is 17 residues long. V gave up 3 bases and J gave up 1 base, with 18 bases separating them. The CDR3 sequence is CASSFPREGIPNTEAFF. The CDR3 DNA reads TGTGCCAGCAGTTTCCCTCGGGAAGGGATCCCGAACACTGAAGCTTTCTTT.

The sample holds one count of this clone. The chain combines TRBV5-6 with TRBJ1-2; 8 nucleotides match TRBD1. CDR1 and CDR2 (germline): SGHDT, YYEEEE. The CDR3 is 14 residues long. Unmatched junction bases numbered 6, after V lost 4 bases and J lost 4 bases. The CDR3, as DNA: TGTGCCAGCAGCCTCGTAGACAGGGGCTATGGCTACACCTTC. This codes for CASSLVDRGYGYTF.

On this clone: The sample carries other DNA sequences with the same CDR3. The chain links TRBV18 to TRBJ2-3, with 13 positions matching TRBD2. CDR3 length: 16 residues. CDR1 is KGHSH and CDR2 is LQKENI in the germline V gene. Trimming cost V 3 bases and J 2 bases; bases outside gene matches: 2. The CDR3: CASSPGTSGTTDTQYF. CDR3 in DNA: TGTGCCAGCTCACCGGGGACTAGCGGGACCACAGATACGCAGTATTTT.

V and J are TRBV27 and TRBJ2-1, with a tentative D call TRBD2 (7 bases). Between the trimmed V and J ends, which lost 7 bases and 4 bases, there was a span of 17 bases. Germline V gene data show CDR1 as MNHEY and CDR2 as SMNVEV (reference sequence). The CDR3 loop spans 15 amino acids. CDR3 sequence: CASTWGGGAYNEQFF. Written as DNA, the CDR3 is TGTGCCAGCACTTGGGGCGGGGGCGCTTACAATGAGCAGTTCTTC.

The V call is TRBV4-3, the J call TRBJ1-2, with D hard to call. CDR3 length: 16 amino acids. Trimming stripped 1 base from V and 7 bases from J, with 19 bases between. The germline CDR1 and CDR2 sequences are LGHNA and YSLEER. The CDR3 sequence: CASSQGQTGELGGYTF. The CDR3 DNA sequence: TGCGCCAGCAGCCAAGGTCAAACGGGAGAACTTGGTGGCTACACCTTC.

The genes are TRBV3-1 (or the pseudogene TRBV3-2) and TRBJ2-7, with 8 positions matching TRBD1. The CDR3 has 15 residues. J gave up 3 bases and V 4 bases, and 8 bases lay outside the gene matches. Germline CDR1 LGHDT, CDR2 YNNKEL (reference sequence). Written as DNA, the CDR3 is TGTGCCAGCAGCCGAGGGGACAGGAGCTTCTACGAGCAGTACTTC. Translated: CASSRGDRSFYEQYF.

The V call is TRBV3-1 (or the pseudogene TRBV3-2), the J call TRBJ2-7, with D possibly being TRBD1 (6 bases). The CDR3 loop spans 15 amino acids. The germline CDR1 and CDR2 sequences are LGHDT and YNNKEL (reference sequence). The V end lost 8 bases, the J end lost 2 bases, and 19 bases lay between the germline ends. The chain's CDR3 is CASAGPYWGPYEQYF. CDR3 in DNA: TGTGCCAGCGCCGGGCCCTATTGGGGGCCCTACGAGCAGTACTTC.

This clone has just one count. The chain recombines TRBV4-3 with TRBJ1-2; 8 positions match TRBD1. With 0 bases clipped from V and 7 bases from J, the junction kept 4 bases outside the gene matches. The CDR3 runs 14 residues. Germline V lookup: CDR1 LGHNA, CDR2 YSLEER. The CDR3 loop reads CASSQDRGLGGYTF. The CDR3 nucleotides read TGCGCCAGCAGCCAAGACAGGGGGCTGGGTGGCTACACCTTC.

The CDR3: CASSAGTGTSGNTIYF. In DNA, the CDR3 is TGTGCCAGCAGCGCCGGGACAGGAACCTCTGGAAACACCATATATTTT. The rearrangement joins TRBV9 to TRBJ1-3; 8 positions match TRBD1. Trimming removed 3 bases from V and 0 bases from J; junction bases left unmatched: 5. This CDR3 has 16 residues. The germline CDR1 and CDR2 sequences are SGDLS and YYNGEE.

The rearrangement joins TRBV6-1 to TRBJ2-7, with 10 nucleotides matching TRBD1. With V trimmed by 6 bases and J by 2 bases, 10 bases remained unmatched. CDR3 size: 16 residues. Looked up from germline, CDR1 is MNHNS and CDR2 is SASEGT. The CDR3 loop reads CASSESLGQGAYEQYF. CDR3 nucleotide sequence: TGTGCCAGCAGCGAATCCCTCGGACAGGGGGCCTACGAGCAGTACTTC.

CDR3 protein: CASSQDRGIEAFF. CDR3 bases: TGCGCCAGCAGCCAAGATCGGGGAATTGAAGCTTTCTTT. The V call is TRBV4-3, the J call TRBJ1-1; D not certain. The CDR3 covers 13 residues. Germline V CDR1 and CDR2: LGHNA, YSLEER. V lost 0 bases to trimming and J lost 7 bases, with 9 bases between them.

This clone has a single count. The chain employs TRBV12-3 or TRBV12-4 and TRBJ2-4; D remains unclear. The V gene lost 7 bases and the J gene lost 7 bases, with 8 bases spanning the gap. The CDR3 totals 11 residues. DNA of the CDR3: TGTGCCAGCATGTTTACTAACATTCAGTACTTC. The encoded protein is CASMFTNIQYF.

This chain uses TRBV18 with TRBJ1-3, with D perhaps TRBD1 (5 bases). This CDR3 spans 14 amino acids. Trimming removed 1 base from V and 2 bases from J, with 6 bases in between. Germline CDR1 and CDR2: KGHSH and LQKENI. In DNA form, the CDR3 reads TGTGCCAGCTCACCACAGGGGACTGGAAACACCATATATTTT. Amino acids: CASSPQGTGNTIYF.